Here is one T cell receptor beta chain with its context. Its target is unknown. These data are taken from a study of cytomegalovirus exposure and HLA in healthy donors. Across the whole study: HLA-typed donors were the source of around 87 million unique TCRs, which an early data release held. General study results and limits: It was reportedly the case that the classifier diagnosed cytomegalovirus status with high specificity and sensitivity. Within the data, a cluster of highly shared sequence variants was likely a sequencing artifact. Overall, around 160 TCR beta chains were annotated as cytomegalovirus-associated.

Germline values: CDR1 MDHEN, CDR2 SYDVKM. The CDR3 runs to 16 residues. Trimming cost V 5 bases and J 5 bases; bases outside gene matches: 10. Researchers ran the PCR with 60 Vbeta and 13 Jbeta primers. Here immunoSEQ multiplex PCR was the method, and the copy in TCRdb shows in-frame clones only, minus some. The sample lists fewer than 95,000 clones; 63% were seen once. This receptor was identified in a woman aged 25 to 39 in good health and CMV-seronegative. The sequenced sample was PBMCs. This sequence joins TRBV28 and TRBJ2-2; 8 nucleotides agree with TRBD1. The CDR3 loop is CASSPSDRGWTGELFF. The CDR3 DNA reads TGTGCCAGCAGTCCCTCCGACAGGGGTTGGACCGGGGAGCTGTTTTTT.